The source of this T cell receptor beta chain is a study of beta chain features in type 1 diabetes. Study observations and caveats: A pattern of fewer insertions and more deletions at VDJ junctions was seen in type 1 diabetes patients. When cDNA is sequenced, cells with high TCR expression could be over-represented.

About this clone itself: What it binds is not known.

The authors reverse transcribed all of the isolated RNA, so sequencing captured expressed TCRB transcripts. The protocol was immunoSEQ multiplex PCR, while the TCRdb copy is restricted to in-frame clones and leaves out a portion. This table has roughly 150,000 clones, just over 9% appearing once. CD45RO/CCR7/CD25/CD127/CD95/CD27 staining was used to isolate CD4+ naive, central memory, regulatory and stem cell-like memory cells by sorting. Sequencing used central memory CD4+ T cells from blood. This receptor was obtained from a young woman in good health.

Written as DNA, the CDR3 is TGCGCCAGCAGCTTGGCCGGCTCCTACAATGAGCAGTTCTTC. Translation: CASSLAGSYNEQFF. The chain has TRBV5-1 and TRBJ2-1; D gene ambiguous. Trimming removed 0 bases at V and 0 bases at J, with 4 bases between. Germline CDR1 is SGHRS and CDR2 is YFSETQ. CDR3 size: 14 residues.